Below, 32 T cell receptor beta chains from the same sample are listed, as sequenced in a study of blood T cell repertoires in COVID-19. Libraries were prepared by immunoSEQ multiplex PCR; TCRdb keeps only in-frame clonotypes and omits some of them. This table holds about 260,000 clones, more than 70% found once. Source material: PBMCs or T cells enriched from blood (not recorded which). The receptors come from a woman between 45 and 65 years old who had recovered from COVID-19.

The chain has TRBV19 and TRBJ2-6, with TRBD1 identical over 11 bases. After removal of 4 bases from V and 2 bases from J, the junction contained 10 bases not matched to a gene. The CDR3 is made up of 19 amino acids. Germline V gene sequence: CDR1 LNHDA, CDR2 SQIVND (reference sequence). The DNA for the CDR3 is TGTGCCAGTAGTACCCAAGTCCCGGGACAGGGGGCTGGGGCCAACGTCCTGACTTTC. Encoded protein: CASSTQVPGQGAGANVLTF.

This chain connects TRBV30 to TRBJ1-5; 7 bases are a match to TRBD1. CDR3 size: 13 residues. The germline CDR1 and CDR2 sequences are GTSNPN and SVGIG (reference sequence). Trimming cost V 8 bases and J 6 bases; bases outside gene matches: 10. The CDR3 nucleotides are TGTGCCGCGGAAAGAGGGGGCGGTCAGCCCCAGCATTTT. It is translated as CAAERGGGQPQHF.

The chain employs TRBV5-4 and TRBJ1-3; 7 bases are shared with TRBD1. CDR1 and CDR2 (germline): SGHNT, YYREEE (reference sequence). V dropped 0 bases and J dropped 10; count of bases not matched to a gene: 10. The CDR3 consists of 15 residues. CDR3 DNA: TGTGCCAGCAGCTTGGGGGACAGAGGTTCGCGGACCATATATTTT. Its protein is CASSLGDRGSRTIYF.

This chain uses TRBV6-5 with TRBJ1-6; D gene unclear. The CDR3 contains 15 residues. Germline loops: CDR1 MNHEY, CDR2 SVGAGI. With 3 bases removed from V and 0 bases from J, the gap between germline ends came to 6 bases. DNA for the CDR3: TGTGCCAGCAGTTATTCGGTCTCCTATAATTCACCCCTCCACTTT. Translated, it gives CASSYSVSYNSPLHF.

V gene TRBV6-2 or TRBV6-3 combines with J gene TRBJ1-2, with TRBD1 matching over 8 bases. This CDR3 region has 16 residues. Germline-derived CDR1 and CDR2 are MNHEY and SVGEGT. J gave up 5 bases and V 2 bases, and 10 bases lay outside the gene matches. The CDR3 spells CASSYARDRSGYGYTF. CDR3 nucleotides: TGTGCCAGCAGTTACGCCCGGGACAGGAGCGGGTATGGCTACACCTTC.

DNA for the CDR3: TGTGCCAGCAGCTTGGACAGGGGGCGCGGGGCTTTCTTT. Translation: CASSLDRGRGAFF. The rearrangement uses TRBV11-3 and TRBJ1-1; TRBD1 agrees at 11 bases. Per the germline V gene, CDR1 is SGHNT and CDR2 is YENEEA. V was pared by 3 bases and J by 11 bases, with 5 bases of the junction left unmatched. This CDR3 is 13 amino acids long.

This clone was observed a single time. The rearrangement joins TRBV13 to TRBJ2-5, with 9 bases fitting TRBD1. Germline lookup yields CDR1 PRHDT and CDR2 FYEKMQ (reference sequence). The ends lost 5 bases at V and 5 bases at J; junction bases unmatched: 6. The CDR3 spans 14 residues. CDR3 region: CASSIRDRVETQYF. CDR3 in DNA: TGTGCCAGCAGCATCCGGGACAGGGTGGAGACCCAGTACTTC.

Note on this clone: The same CDR3 is also encoded by other DNA sequences in this sample. The CDR3 bases are TGCGCCAGCAGTCTGGGAGGAGGTGAGCAGTTCTTC. Translating it yields CASSLGGGEQFF. V is TRBV5-1 and J is TRBJ2-1, with D maybe TRBD2 (6 bases). V was clipped by 5 bases and J by 9 bases, with 12 bases between them. This CDR3 region has 12 residues. Per germline, CDR1 SGHRS and CDR2 YFSETQ.

Here the CDR3 DNA reads TGTGCCAGTCGACAGGGTTCTGAAGCTTTCTTT. Translated, it gives CASRQGSEAFF. The genes are TRBV3-1 (or the pseudogene TRBV3-2) and TRBJ1-1, with 7 bases lining up with TRBD1. This CDR3 region has 11 residues. V lost 9 bases to trimming and J lost 6 bases; unmatched junction nucleotides: 4. Germline V gives CDR1 LGHDT, CDR2 YNNKEL (reference sequence).

The chain joins TRBV7-2 to TRBJ2-5; D may be TRBD1 (6 bases). With 6 bases removed from V and 5 bases from J, the gap between germline ends came to 25 bases. Germline-derived CDR1 and CDR2 are SGHTA and FQGNSA. The CDR3 is 17 amino acids. This CDR3 reads CASRLNRDNPSWETQYF. The CDR3 bases are TGTGCCAGCAGACTGAACCGGGACAACCCCTCGTGGGAGACCCAGTACTTC.

This clone was seen just once. The CDR3 DNA follows: TGTGCCAGCAGTTTATTCACGGGAACCTACGAGCAGTACTTC. The encoded protein is CASSLFTGTYEQYF. The chain combines TRBV28 with TRBJ2-7; possibly TRBD2 for D (5 bases). The CDR3 contains 14 residues. Germline V CDR1 and CDR2: MDHEN, SYDVKM. The V and J ends lost 1 base and 2 bases respectively, with 9 bases between them.

This sequence joins TRBV5-4 and TRBJ2-2; possible D gene TRBD2, 7 bases. The CDR3 is 16 amino acids. V lost 0 bases, J lost 3 bases, and 12 bases lay in between. Germline CDR1 SGHNT, CDR2 YYREEE (reference sequence). CDR3 nucleotide sequence: TGTGCCAGCAGCTTGGCCGGGGGGCGAGACACCGGGGAGCTGTTTTTT. It specifies CASSLAGGRDTGELFF. The complete variable domain, with remaining parts taken from reference TRBV5-4 and TRBJ2-2, reads ETGVTQSPTHLIKTRGQQVTLRCSSQSGHNTVSWYQQALGQGPQFIFQYYREEENGRGNFPPRFSGLQFPNYSSELNVNALELDDSALYLCASSLAGGRDTGELFFGEGSRLTVL.

V gene TRBV15 combines with J gene TRBJ2-5; TRBD2 aligns across 7 bases. The CDR3 extends over 14 amino acids. V gave up 1 base and J gave up 4 bases; unmatched junction bases: 3. Germline V gene sequence: CDR1 LNHNV, CDR2 YYDKDF (reference sequence). Here the CDR3 DNA reads TGTGCCACCAGCAGAGGACTAGCCACAGAGACCCAGTACTTC. Encoded protein: CATSRGLATETQYF.

The chain employs TRBV5-1 and TRBJ1-4, with D perhaps matching TRBD1 (6 bases). The CDR3 is made up of 16 amino acids. Germline loops: CDR1 SGHRS, CDR2 YFSETQ. V gave up 4 bases and J gave up 0 bases, with 13 bases separating them. CDR3 in DNA: TGCGCCAGCAGCGAGGGGACACTTGCAACTAATGAAAAACTGTTTTTT. Translated: CASSEGTLATNEKLFF.

V and J are TRBV6-5 and TRBJ2-7; D possibly corresponds to TRBD2 (6 bases). The CDR3 spans 15 residues. Trimming took 0 bases from V and 2 from J, leaving 11 bases between them. The germline V gene has CDR1 MNHEY and CDR2 SVGAGI. CDR3 protein: CASSYSAGRTYEQYF. The CDR3 nucleotides are TGTGCCAGCAGTTACTCGGCAGGGAGGACCTACGAGCAGTACTTC.

The chain is built from TRBV30 and TRBJ1-6, with 10 bases that match TRBD1. Germline-derived CDR1 and CDR2 are GTSNPN and SVGIG (reference sequence). Germline trimming cut 3 bases from V and 7 bases from J; bases unmatched to any gene: 6. The CDR3 covers 15 residues. DNA for the CDR3: TGTGCCTGGAGGCGAAGGACAGGGGGGAATTCACCCCTCCACTTT. Its translation is CAWRRRTGGNSPLHF.

The genes are TRBV6-5 and TRBJ2-7, with D hard to call. Trimming removed 2 bases from V and 5 bases from J, with 7 bases in between. The CDR3 has 12 amino acids. The germline CDR1 and CDR2 sequences are MNHEY and SVGAGI. The chain's CDR3 is CASSYLGHEQYF. CDR3 bases: TGTGCCAGCAGTTACCTTGGGCACGAGCAGTACTTC.

The chain recombines TRBV6-1 with TRBJ1-6; D is ambiguous. The CDR3 has 14 amino acids. CDR1 is MNHNS and CDR2 is SASEGT in the germline V gene. Trimming took off 2 bases at V and 9 bases at J, with 11 bases between the two ends. The CDR3 spells CASSETIRGSPLHF. CDR3 sequence (DNA): TGTGCCAGCAGTGAAACTATCCGGGGTTCACCCCTCCACTTT.

The chain recombines TRBV20-1 with TRBJ1-2; 9 positions match TRBD1. J lost 3 bases, V lost 3 bases, and 5 bases had no gene match. This CDR3 contains 14 residues. CDR1 and CDR2 (germline): DFQATT, SNEGSKA (reference sequence). The CDR3: CSASWTGEDYGYTF. As DNA, the CDR3 is TGCAGTGCTAGTTGGACAGGGGAGGACTATGGCTACACCTTC.

The rearrangement uses TRBV18 and TRBJ1-1; possibly TRBD1 for D (6 bases). The CDR3 is 13 amino acids. Germline-derived CDR1 and CDR2 are KGHSH and LQKENI. The ends were cut back, 9 bases at V and 3 bases at J, with 14 bases in the middle. This CDR3 is CASSLRTDTEAFF. In DNA, the CDR3 is TGTGCCAGTTCATTAAGGACAGACACTGAAGCTTTCTTT.

The chain links TRBV19 to TRBJ1-5; D is uncertain. The germline V gene encodes CDR1 LNHDA and CDR2 SQIVND (reference sequence). The CDR3 has 14 residues. Trimming removed 5 bases at V and 3 bases at J, with 11 bases between. CDR3 in amino acids: CASSGGGINQPQHF. The DNA for the CDR3 is TGTGCCAGTAGTGGAGGAGGGATCAATCAGCCCCAGCATTTT.

In nucleotides, the CDR3 is TGTGCCAAACGGCGGGCTGAAGCTTTCTTT. It yields the protein CAKRRAEAFF. The chain carries TRBV2 and TRBJ1-1; D is uncertain. This CDR3 is built from 10 residues. The germline V gene encodes CDR1 SNHLY and CDR2 FYNNEI. Between the trimmed V and J ends, which lost 10 bases and 6 bases, there was a span of 9 bases.

The chain uses TRBV4-3 and TRBJ1-1, with no clear D. V lost 2 bases, J lost 4 bases, and 8 bases lay in between. This CDR3 has 13 amino acids. Germline lookup yields CDR1 LGHNA and CDR2 YSLEER. CDR3 DNA: TGCGCCAGCAGCCAATCCCGGGGCACTGAAGCTTTCTTT. Encoded protein: CASSQSRGTEAFF.

The chain's CDR3 is CASSYTQGKNEKLFF. The CDR3 bases are TGTGCCAGCAGTTACACACAGGGAAAGAATGAAAAACTGTTTTTT. This rearrangement joins TRBV6-2 or TRBV6-3 to TRBJ1-4; D is perhaps TRBD1 (6 bases). Trimming removed 2 bases from V and 5 bases from J, with 12 bases in between. The CDR3 has 15 residues. The germline V gene encodes CDR1 MNHEY and CDR2 SVGEGT.

This clone occurred once. J is TRBJ2-2 and V is TRBV12-3 or TRBV12-4, with a possible D match to TRBD1 (6 bases). The CDR3 extends over 13 amino acids. V dropped 7 bases and J dropped 4 bases, with 10 bases sitting between them. The CDR3 sequence is CASTRGGTGELFF. CDR3 coding DNA: TGTGCCAGCACCCGAGGGGGCACCGGGGAGCTGTTTTTT.

V and J are TRBV4-3 and TRBJ2-3; 13 bases are a match to TRBD2. The CDR3 length is 16 residues. Losses at the gene ends were 0 bases for V and 7 bases for J; bases not matched to a gene: 4. Germline V gene sequence: CDR1 LGHNA, CDR2 YSLEER. CDR3: CASSQEGGTSGNTQYF. The CDR3 DNA sequence: TGCGCCAGCAGCCAAGAGGGAGGGACTAGCGGGAATACGCAGTATTTT.

V gene TRBV2 combines with J gene TRBJ2-5, with TRBD1 matching over 7 bases. The CDR3 contains 14 residues. Germline CDR1 and CDR2: SNHLY and FYNNEI. J lost 1 base, V lost 4 bases, and 3 bases had no gene match. The CDR3 region is CASSAGTAQETQYF. The CDR3 DNA follows: TGTGCCAGCAGTGCTGGGACAGCCCAAGAGACCCAGTACTTC.

This chain links TRBV18 with TRBJ2-2; 9 nucleotides align to TRBD1. Trimming cost V 3 bases and J 5 bases; bases outside gene matches: 7. In germline, CDR1 is KGHSH, CDR2 LQKENI. The CDR3 runs 16 residues. The CDR3 coding sequence is TGTGCCAGCTCACCCAGACAGGGGGGAGAGACCGGGGAGCTGTTTTTT. The encoded protein is CASSPRQGGETGELFF.

The V and J genes are TRBV5-1 and TRBJ1-1, with D maybe TRBD1 (6 bases). Trimming took off 4 bases at V and 2 bases at J, with 12 bases between the two ends. This CDR3 comprises 14 residues. From germline, CDR1 is SGHRS and CDR2 YFSETQ. The CDR3 loop is CASSHRTDNTEAFF. Here the CDR3 DNA reads TGCGCCAGCAGCCACAGGACAGACAACACTGAAGCTTTCTTT.

The chain is built from TRBV6-5 and TRBJ2-5; TRBD2 aligns across 7 bases. The CDR3 totals 15 residues. Germline V gives CDR1 MNHEY, CDR2 SVGAGI. J was trimmed by 1 base and V by 6 bases; bases with no gene match: 8. CDR3 coding DNA: TGTGCCAGCAGCAACGCGGGGGATCCCCAAGAGACCCAGTACTTC. Translating it yields CASSNAGDPQETQYF.

This chain uses TRBV2 with TRBJ2-7; no clear D gene. Per the germline V gene, CDR1 is SNHLY and CDR2 is FYNNEI. CDR3 length: 14 amino acids. V lost 7 bases, J lost 4 bases, and 17 bases lay in between. CDR3 bases: TGTGCCAGCATAGTAGCAATGCCGTTTTACGAGCAGTACTTC. It codes for CASIVAMPFYEQYF.

The chain combines TRBV6-1 with TRBJ1-3, with unresolved D. With 1 base removed from V and 4 bases from J, the gap between germline ends came to 11 bases. The germline V gene encodes CDR1 MNHNS and CDR2 SASEGT. The CDR3 contains 15 residues. The DNA of the CDR3 is TGTGCCAGCAGTGAAGACGGAGCGCGGGGAAACACCATATATTTT. Its translation: CASSEDGARGNTIYF.